This T cell receptor beta chain was documented in a study of metastatic and nonmetastatic thyroid tumors. As for the study in general: Thyroid patients, malignant and benign, had repertoires compared across blood and tumor or nodule tissue.

Germline loops: CDR1 LGHDT, CDR2 YNNKEL (reference sequence). This CDR3 contains 14 residues. Trimming left V 1 base short and J 9 bases short, with 16 bases between. This clone came up many times. Its target is not known. Every patient was untreated before thyroid surgery. Under the authors' procedure: A classifier of distant metastasis in papillary thyroid cancer was built from CDR3 differences (across clinicopathological groups). TCRdb used MiXCR to call clones anew from the PCR reads. The authors' filters were not applied to this entry. The table records roughly 58,000 clones, 4% to 4.5% of them present only once. Study-level results: In both blood and tumor samples, TCR beta diversity was reported significantly higher for malignant than benign nodules.

The sample taken for sequencing was blood. The gene calls are TRBV3-1 and TRBJ2-7; either TRBD1 or TRBD2 may supply D (5 bases each). The TCR sequence derives from a female donor with papillary thyroid cancer or a benign thyroid nodule (not recorded which). Some clones in this sample may be carry-over from other donors' samples. CDR3 in DNA: TGTGCCAGCAGCCAAGTGGGCTCCCGGGGCGGGCAGTACTTC. Translation: CASSQVGSRGGQYF.